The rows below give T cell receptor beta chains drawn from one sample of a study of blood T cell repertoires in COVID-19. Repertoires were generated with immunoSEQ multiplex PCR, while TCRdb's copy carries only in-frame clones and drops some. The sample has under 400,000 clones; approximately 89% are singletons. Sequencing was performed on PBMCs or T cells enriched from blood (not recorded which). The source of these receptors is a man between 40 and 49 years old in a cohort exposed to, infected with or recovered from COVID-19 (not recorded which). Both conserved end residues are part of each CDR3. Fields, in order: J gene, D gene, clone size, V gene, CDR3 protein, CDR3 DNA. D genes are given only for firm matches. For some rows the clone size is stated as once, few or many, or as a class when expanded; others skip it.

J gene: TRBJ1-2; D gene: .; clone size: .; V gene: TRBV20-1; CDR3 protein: CSVSARYGYTF; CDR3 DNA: TGCAGTGTGAGCGCCCGCTATGGCTACACCTTC
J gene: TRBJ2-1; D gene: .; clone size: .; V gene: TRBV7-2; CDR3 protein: CASSFRLNEQFF; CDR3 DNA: TGTGCCAGCAGCTTCAGACTGAATGAGCAGTTCTTC
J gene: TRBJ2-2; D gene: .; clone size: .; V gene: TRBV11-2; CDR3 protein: CASSLWSLRDSTGELFF; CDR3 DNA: TGTGCCAGCAGCTTATGGAGCTTGCGGGACTCAACCGGGGAGCTGTTTTTT
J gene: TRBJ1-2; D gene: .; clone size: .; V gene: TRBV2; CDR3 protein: CASSRDRYGYTF; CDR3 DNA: TGTGCCAGCAGCAGAGACAGATATGGCTACACCTTC
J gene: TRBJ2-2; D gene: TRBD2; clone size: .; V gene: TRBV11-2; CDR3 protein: CASSLVLSSGNGELFF; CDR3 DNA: TGTGCCAGCAGCTTAGTTTTGTCTAGCGGAAACGGGGAGCTGTTTTTT
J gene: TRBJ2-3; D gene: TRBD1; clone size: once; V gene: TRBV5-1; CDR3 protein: CASSSQDRVCF; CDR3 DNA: TGCGCCAGCAGCTCACAAGACAGGGTTTGTTTT
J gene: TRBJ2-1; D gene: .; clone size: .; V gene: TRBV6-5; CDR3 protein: CASSYSVRAYNEQFF; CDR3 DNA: TGTGCCAGCAGTTACAGCGTCAGAGCCTACAATGAGCAGTTCTTC
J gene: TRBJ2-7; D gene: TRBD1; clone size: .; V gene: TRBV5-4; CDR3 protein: CASSRDRDTYEQYF; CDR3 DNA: TGTGCCAGCAGCCGGGACAGAGACACCTACGAGCAGTACTTC
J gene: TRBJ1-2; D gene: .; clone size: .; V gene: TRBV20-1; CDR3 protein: CSASQGYTF; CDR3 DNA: TGCAGTGCTAGTCAGGGCTACACCTTC
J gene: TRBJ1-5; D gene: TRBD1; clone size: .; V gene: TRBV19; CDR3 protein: CASSIPLGGSQPQHF; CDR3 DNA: TGTGCCAGTAGTATACCTTTAGGGGGCAGTCAGCCCCAGCATTTT
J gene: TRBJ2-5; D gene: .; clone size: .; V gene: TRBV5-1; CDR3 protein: CASSLASVQETQYF; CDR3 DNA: TGCGCCAGCAGCTTGGCCTCCGTACAAGAGACCCAGTACTTC
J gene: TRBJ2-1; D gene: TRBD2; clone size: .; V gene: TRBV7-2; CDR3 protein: CASSFAILREGHNEQFF; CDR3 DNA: TGTGCCAGCAGCTTTGCGATATTGCGGGAGGGCCACAATGAGCAGTTCTTC
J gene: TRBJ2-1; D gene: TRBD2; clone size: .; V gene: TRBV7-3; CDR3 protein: CASSSGLVSYNEQFF; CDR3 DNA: TGTGCCAGCAGCTCCGGACTAGTCTCCTACAATGAGCAGTTCTTC
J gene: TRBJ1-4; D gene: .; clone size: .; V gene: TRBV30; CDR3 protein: CAWKQGSPTEKLFF; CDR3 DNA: TGTGCCTGGAAACAGGGTTCGCCGACTGAAAAACTGTTTTTT
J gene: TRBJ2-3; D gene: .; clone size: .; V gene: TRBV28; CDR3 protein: CASSLTETDTQYF; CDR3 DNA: TGTGCCAGCAGTCTGACAGAAACAGATACGCAGTATTTT